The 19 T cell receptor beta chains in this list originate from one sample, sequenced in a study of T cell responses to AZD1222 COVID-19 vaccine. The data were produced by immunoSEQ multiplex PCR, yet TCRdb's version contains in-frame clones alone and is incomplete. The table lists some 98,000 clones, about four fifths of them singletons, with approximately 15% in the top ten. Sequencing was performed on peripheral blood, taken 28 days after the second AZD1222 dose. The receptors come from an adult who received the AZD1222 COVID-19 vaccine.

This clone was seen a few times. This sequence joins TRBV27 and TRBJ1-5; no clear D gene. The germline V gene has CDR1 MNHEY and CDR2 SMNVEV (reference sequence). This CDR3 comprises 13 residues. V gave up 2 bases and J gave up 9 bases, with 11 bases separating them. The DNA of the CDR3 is TGTGCCAGCAGTTTAGGGAGCGGACCGCCCCAGCATTTT. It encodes CASSLGSGPPQHF.

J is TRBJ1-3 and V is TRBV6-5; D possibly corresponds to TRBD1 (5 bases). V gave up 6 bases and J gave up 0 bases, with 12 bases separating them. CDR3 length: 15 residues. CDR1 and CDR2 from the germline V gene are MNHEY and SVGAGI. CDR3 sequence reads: CASRPTDYSGNTIYF. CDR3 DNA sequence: TGTGCCAGCAGGCCGACAGACTACTCTGGAAACACCATATATTTT.

Here the CDR3 reads CASSLEERTIYF. In DNA form, the CDR3 reads TGTGCCAGCAGCTTGGAGGAACGGACCATATATTTT. The chain joins TRBV5-6 to TRBJ1-3; the D is unclear. V was clipped by 0 bases and J by 10 bases, with 8 bases between them. This CDR3 is built from 12 residues. CDR1 SGHDT and CDR2 YYEEEE come from the germline V gene.

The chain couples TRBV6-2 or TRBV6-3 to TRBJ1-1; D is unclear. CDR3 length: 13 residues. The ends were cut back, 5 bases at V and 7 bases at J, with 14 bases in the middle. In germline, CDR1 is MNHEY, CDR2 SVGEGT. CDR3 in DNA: TGTGCCAGCAGTGACTTGGAGAGAAATGAAGCTTTCTTT. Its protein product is CASSDLERNEAFF.

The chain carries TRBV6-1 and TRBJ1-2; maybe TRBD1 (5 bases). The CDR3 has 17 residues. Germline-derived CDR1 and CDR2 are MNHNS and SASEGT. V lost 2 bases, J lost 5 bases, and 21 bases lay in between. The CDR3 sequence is CASSEMLAKEGLYGYTF. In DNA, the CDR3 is TGTGCCAGCAGTGAAATGTTGGCCAAAGAGGGACTATATGGCTACACCTTC.

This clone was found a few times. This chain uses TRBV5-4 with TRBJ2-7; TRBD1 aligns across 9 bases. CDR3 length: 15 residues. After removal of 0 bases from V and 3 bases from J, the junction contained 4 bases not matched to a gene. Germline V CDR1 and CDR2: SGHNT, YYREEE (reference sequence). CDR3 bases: TGTGCCAGCAGCTTGGGGACAGGGGCGTTCTACGAGCAGTACTTC. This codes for CASSLGTGAFYEQYF.

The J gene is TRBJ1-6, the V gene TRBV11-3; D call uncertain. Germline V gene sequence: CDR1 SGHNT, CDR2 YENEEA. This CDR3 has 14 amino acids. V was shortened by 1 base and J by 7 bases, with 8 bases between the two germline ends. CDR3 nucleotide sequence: TGTGCCAGCAGCTTAGCAGCCCGGAATTCACCCCTCCACTTT. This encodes CASSLAARNSPLHF. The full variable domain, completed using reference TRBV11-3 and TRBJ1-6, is EAGVVQSPRYKIIEKKQPVAFWCNPISGHNTLYWYLQNLGQGPELLIRYENEEAVDDSQLPKDRFSAERLKGVDSTLKIQPAELGDSAVYLCASSLAARNSPLHFGNGTRLTVT.

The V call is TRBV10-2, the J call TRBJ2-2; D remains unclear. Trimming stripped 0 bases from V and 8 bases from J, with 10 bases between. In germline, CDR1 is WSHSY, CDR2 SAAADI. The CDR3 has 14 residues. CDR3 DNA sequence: TGCGCCAGCAGTGAGTCAGGAGACTTAGGGGAGCTGTTTTTT. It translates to CASSESGDLGELFF.

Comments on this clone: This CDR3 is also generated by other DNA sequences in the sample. CDR3 sequence: CASSEGANTEAFF. In DNA, the CDR3 is TGTGCCAGCAGTGAGGGGGCGAACACTGAAGCTTTCTTT. V and J are TRBV6-4 and TRBJ1-1; possible D gene TRBD1, 6 bases. Per germline, CDR1 MRHNA and CDR2 SNTAGT. The CDR3 is 13 residues long. The germline V and J ends were trimmed by 3 bases and 1 base, with 6 bases remaining between them.

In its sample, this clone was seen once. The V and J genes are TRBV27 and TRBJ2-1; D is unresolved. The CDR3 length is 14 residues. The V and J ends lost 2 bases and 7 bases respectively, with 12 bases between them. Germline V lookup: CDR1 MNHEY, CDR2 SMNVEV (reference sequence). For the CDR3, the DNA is TGTGCCAGCAGTTTACTGGCGCCTGGGAATGAGCAGTTCTTC. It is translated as CASSLLAPGNEQFF.

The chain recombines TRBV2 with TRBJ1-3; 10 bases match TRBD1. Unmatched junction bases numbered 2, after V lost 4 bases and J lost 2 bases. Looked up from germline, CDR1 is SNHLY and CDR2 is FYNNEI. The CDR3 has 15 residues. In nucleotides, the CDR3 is TGTGCCAGCAGTGCCGGGACAGGGGCTGGAAACACCATATATTTT. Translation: CASSAGTGAGNTIYF.

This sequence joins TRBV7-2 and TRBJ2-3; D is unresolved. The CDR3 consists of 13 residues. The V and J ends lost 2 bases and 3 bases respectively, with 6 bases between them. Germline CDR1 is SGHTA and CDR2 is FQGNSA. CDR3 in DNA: TGTGCCAGCAGCTTATCATGGACAGATACGCAGTATTTT. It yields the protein CASSLSWTDTQYF.

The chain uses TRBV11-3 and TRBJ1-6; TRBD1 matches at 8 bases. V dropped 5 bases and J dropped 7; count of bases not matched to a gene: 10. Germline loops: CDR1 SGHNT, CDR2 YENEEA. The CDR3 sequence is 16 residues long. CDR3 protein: CASSKNHRDRNSPLHF. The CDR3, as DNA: TGTGCCAGCAGCAAGAATCATCGGGACAGGAATTCACCCCTCCACTTT.

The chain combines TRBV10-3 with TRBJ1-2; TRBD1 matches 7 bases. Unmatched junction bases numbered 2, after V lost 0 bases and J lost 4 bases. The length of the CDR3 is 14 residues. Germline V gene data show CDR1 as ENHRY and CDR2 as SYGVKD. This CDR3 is CAISESTGSYGYTF. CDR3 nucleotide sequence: TGTGCCATCAGTGAGTCGACAGGGTCCTATGGCTACACCTTC.

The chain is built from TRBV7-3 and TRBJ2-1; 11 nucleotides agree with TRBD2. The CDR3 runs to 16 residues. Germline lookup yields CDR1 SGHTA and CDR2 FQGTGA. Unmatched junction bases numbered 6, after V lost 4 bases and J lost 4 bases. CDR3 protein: CASSSGTSGMYNEQFF. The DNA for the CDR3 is TGTGCCAGCAGCTCGGGGACTAGCGGTATGTACAATGAGCAGTTCTTC.

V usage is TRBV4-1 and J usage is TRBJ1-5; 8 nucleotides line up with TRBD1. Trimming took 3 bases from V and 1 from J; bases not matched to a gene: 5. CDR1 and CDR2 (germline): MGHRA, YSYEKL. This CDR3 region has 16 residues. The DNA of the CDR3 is TGCGCCAGCAGCCACCTCAGGGGGCAAAGCAATCAGCCCCAGCATTTT. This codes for CASSHLRGQSNQPQHF.

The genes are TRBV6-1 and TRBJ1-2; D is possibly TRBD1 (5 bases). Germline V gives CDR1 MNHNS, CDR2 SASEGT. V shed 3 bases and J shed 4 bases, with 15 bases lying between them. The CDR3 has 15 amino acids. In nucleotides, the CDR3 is TGTGCCAGCAGTGACCCTGGGAGGGGCCCCTATGGCTACACCTTC. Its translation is CASSDPGRGPYGYTF.

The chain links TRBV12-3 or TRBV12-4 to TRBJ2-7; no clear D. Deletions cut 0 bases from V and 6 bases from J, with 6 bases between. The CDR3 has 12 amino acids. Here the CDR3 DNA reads TGTGCCAGCAGTTTAGCCGTGAGCGAGCAGTACTTC. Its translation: CASSLAVSEQYF.

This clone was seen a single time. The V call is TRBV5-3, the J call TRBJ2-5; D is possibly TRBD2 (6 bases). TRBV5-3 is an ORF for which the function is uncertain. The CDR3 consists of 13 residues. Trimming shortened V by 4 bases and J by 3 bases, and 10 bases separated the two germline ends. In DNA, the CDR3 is TGTGCCAGAAGCCAGGCGGGAAAAGAGACCCAGTACTTC. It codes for CARSQAGKETQYF.